One and the same sample provided the 11 T cell receptor beta chains below, sequenced in a study of shared clonotypes between healthy human individuals. Clones were read by immunoSEQ multiplex PCR, and TCRdb kept only the in-frame ones, dropping some. Seen here are about 680,000 clones, under 95% observed once, and the top ten hold about 24%. Only CD45RO-negative cells positively selected for CCR7 counted as naive CD8 cells, so terminally differentiated effector memory CD45RA+ cells were excluded. The specimen sequenced was naive CD8+ T cells sorted from blood. The receptor set was obtained from a man aged 25-45 years in good health.

This sequence joins TRBV6-5 and TRBJ2-7; 8 nucleotides align to TRBD2. V lost 4 bases and J lost 8; bases outside the gene matches: 13. In germline, CDR1 is MNHEY, CDR2 SVGAGI. There are 15 residues in the CDR3. The DNA of the CDR3 is TGTGCCAGCAGTTCTACAGGGACTAGTGATTTGCAGCAGTACTTC. Amino acids: CASSSTGTSDLQQYF.

The rearrangement joins TRBV13 to TRBJ2-1; D might be TRBD2 (5 bases). The CDR3 totals 12 residues. Germline CDR1 and CDR2: PRHDT and FYEKMQ (reference sequence). V lost 5 bases to trimming and J lost 6 bases, with 8 bases between them. The chain's CDR3 is CASSPEVNEQFF. CDR3 nucleotide sequence: TGTGCCAGCAGCCCGGAGGTCAATGAGCAGTTCTTC.

The chain is built from TRBV19 and TRBJ2-3; D is perhaps TRBD1 (5 bases). The CDR3 extends over 17 amino acids. Trimming cost V 9 bases and J 2 bases, with 24 bases left between them. Germline V gene lookup returns CDR1 LNHDA and CDR2 SQIVND (reference sequence). CDR3 in DNA: TGTGCCAGCGCTCAAGTACCCAGACAGAAGATCACAGATACGCAGTATTTT. Amino acid sequence: CASAQVPRQKITDTQYF. Filled out from reference TRBV19 and TRBJ2-3, the complete variable domain reads DGGITQSPKYLFRKEGQNVTLSCEQNLNHDAMYWYRQDPGQGLRLIYYSQIVNDFQKGDIAEGYSVSREKKESFPLTVTSAQKNPTAFYLCASAQVPRQKITDTQYFGPGTRLTVL.

The chain employs TRBV6-5 and TRBJ2-1; 8 bases line up with TRBD2. CDR1 MNHEY and CDR2 SVGAGI come from the germline V gene. The V segment lost 4 bases and the J segment 7 bases; nucleotides outside the gene matches: 12. The CDR3 sequence is 16 residues long. The CDR3 loop is CASSLGLAYQGNEQFF. For the CDR3, the DNA is TGTGCCAGCAGTTTAGGACTAGCCTATCAGGGTAATGAGCAGTTCTTC.

The V and J genes are TRBV18 and TRBJ2-7; the D gene is possibly TRBD2 (6 bases). CDR1 KGHSH and CDR2 LQKENI come from the germline V gene. CDR3 length equals 16 residues. Trimming took 0 bases from V and 3 from J, leaving 15 bases between them. CDR3 sequence reads: CASSPPQGLQRYEQYF. In nucleotides, the CDR3 is TGTGCCAGCTCACCACCCCAGGGACTCCAACGCTACGAGCAGTACTTC.

The genes are TRBV7-9 and TRBJ1-1, with D maybe TRBD1 (5 bases). The ends were cut back, 1 base at V and 1 base at J, with 13 bases in the middle. The CDR3 contains 16 residues. Germline V CDR1 and CDR2: SEHNR, FQNEAQ (reference sequence). DNA for the CDR3: TGTGCCAGCAGCTTAGGCAGGGCATCAGGGAACACTGAAGCTTTCTTT. Protein: CASSLGRASGNTEAFF.

This sequence joins TRBV4-1 and TRBJ2-7; D uncertain. The CDR3 is 18 amino acids. Trimming removed 1 base at V and 4 bases at J, with 23 bases between. Germline-derived CDR1 and CDR2 are MGHRA and YSYEKL. The CDR3 DNA reads TGCGCCAGCAGCCAAGGCCTTTTGAGTTTGCAGACGACTTACGAGCAGTACTTC. It codes for CASSQGLLSLQTTYEQYF.

The chain joins TRBV27 to TRBJ1-1, with a weak D call TRBD1 (5 bases). Germline values: CDR1 MNHEY, CDR2 SMNVEV (reference sequence). The CDR3 is 14 residues long. Deletions cut 3 bases from V and 3 bases from J, with 11 bases between. This CDR3 is CASSFGGWDTEAFF. The DNA of the CDR3 is TGTGCCAGCAGTTTTGGGGGGTGGGACACTGAAGCTTTCTTT.

Remarks on this clone: Other DNA sequences in this specimen translate into the identical CDR3. V gene TRBV18 combines with J gene TRBJ2-1, with a tentative D call TRBD2 (5 bases). V dropped 3 bases and J dropped 4 bases, with 13 bases sitting between them. The germline V gene encodes CDR1 KGHSH and CDR2 LQKENI. CDR3 size: 15 residues. The CDR3 bases are TGTGCCAGCTCACCCGGCGCGGGTGGGTACAATGAGCAGTTCTTC. It codes for CASSPGAGGYNEQFF.

This clone was seen once. V gene TRBV27 combines with J gene TRBJ2-5; TRBD1 might be the D (5 bases). Germline assignment: CDR1 MNHEY and CDR2 SMNVEV (reference sequence). V lost 2 bases and J 3 bases, leaving 10 bases between the germline ends. This CDR3 spans 14 amino acids. Written as DNA, the CDR3 is TGTGCCAGCAGTTTACAGGGTACGGAAGAGACCCAGTACTTC. Protein: CASSLQGTEETQYF.

The chain is built from TRBV4-3 and TRBJ1-2; TRBD1 aligns across 8 bases. CDR1 is LGHNA, CDR2 YSLEER, per germline. Trimming cost V 0 bases and J 6 bases; bases outside gene matches: 6. The length of the CDR3 is 15 residues. CDR3 DNA sequence: TGCGCCAGCAGCCAAGATCGACAGGGGAGGGATGGCTACACCTTC. Translated: CASSQDRQGRDGYTF.